What follows are 2 T cell receptor beta chains derived from one specimen sequenced in a study of Graves' ophthalmopathy and Graves' hyperthyroidism (dated by TCRdb to 2017 to 2018). The reads were generated on an Illumina HiSeq 2000. For repertoire sequencing, the TCR beta CDR3 regions were amplified from RNA transcripts. A first-round RT-PCR used HTBI primers with the Qiagen OneStep RT-PCR kit, followed by a second-round multiplex PCR, size selection and purification. The public reads were reprocessed in TCRdb via fastp at Q25 and MiXCR, keeping in-frame beta chains. Each entry merges the rows of one CDR3 protein and shows their most common DNA and genes. Recorded for this sample are some 370,000 distinct CDR3 sequences; roughly a sixth of them occurred a single time. Roughly 2.3% of the sample rests with the top ten. The sequenced material came from peripheral blood. The receptor set was obtained from an adult woman with stable Graves' hyperthyroidism.

This clonotype was counted many times. V usage is TRBV4-3 and J usage is TRBJ2-5; no definite D call. The germline CDR1 and CDR2 sequences are LGHNA and YSLEER. V lost 0 bases and J 3 bases, leaving 8 bases between the germline ends. The CDR3 totals 14 residues. CDR3 in amino acids: CASSQDLSKETQYF. The CDR3 nucleotides are TGCGCCAGCAGCCAAGATCTGAGTAAAGAGACCCAGTACTTC.

This clonotype showed up many times. The chain joins TRBV6-1 to TRBJ1-5; 10 bases map to TRBD1. From germline, CDR1 is MNHNS and CDR2 SASEGT. The CDR3 covers 15 residues. Trimming at V came to 6 bases and at J to 4 bases, leaving 6 bases not matched to a gene. CDR3 sequence (DNA): TGTGCCAGCAGATCGACAGGGGGCCTGAATCAGCCCCAGCATTTT. This translates into CASRSTGGLNQPQHF.